This entry features one T cell receptor (beta chain) sequence. The antigen is undetermined. This sample stems from a study of T cell responses to AZD1222 COVID-19 vaccine. Regarding the study as a whole: Baseline serostatus was positive in only six AZD1222 recipients.

Sequencing was performed with immunoSEQ multiplex PCR; in TCRdb, only in-frame clones are kept and a portion is missing. The sample lists 95,000 to 150,000 clones; under 90% were seen once. Germline-derived CDR1 and CDR2 are SGHRS and YFSETQ. Trimming pared 4 bases from V and 0 bases from J, leaving 17 bases between. The CDR3 spans 16 residues. The V call is TRBV5-1, the J call TRBJ2-7, with a possible D match to TRBD1 (6 bases). The sequencing used peripheral blood, collected on day 0 of AZD1222 vaccination. This clonotype was obtained from an adult in good health. CDR3 region: CASSLGTGPSSYEQYF. DNA for the CDR3: TGCGCCAGCAGCCTAGGTACAGGGCCATCCTCCTACGAGCAGTACTTC.